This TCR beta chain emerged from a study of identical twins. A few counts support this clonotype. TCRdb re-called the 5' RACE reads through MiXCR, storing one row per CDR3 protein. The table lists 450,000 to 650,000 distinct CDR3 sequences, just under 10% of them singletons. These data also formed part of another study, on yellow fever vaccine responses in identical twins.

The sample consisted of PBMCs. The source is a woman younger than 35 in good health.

CDR3 coding DNA: TGCGCCAGCAGCGCGGAGTCGGATAAAAATCAGCCCCAGCATTTT. It encodes CASSAESDKNQPQHF. The genes are TRBV5-1 and TRBJ1-5; D ambiguous. The CDR3 has 15 residues. Germline V gene lookup returns CDR1 SGHRS and CDR2 YFSETQ. Trimming pared 4 bases from V and 4 bases from J, leaving 15 bases between.